This T cell receptor (beta chain) was found in a study of CD8 T cells in Susac syndrome. Looking at the study overall: At blood draw, Susac syndrome patients were therapy-naive, on corticosteroids, or on intravenous immunoglobulin alone.

Study outcomes and limitations: The study conceded that its TCR sequencing and HLA analysis involved relatively few individuals.

Between the trimmed V and J ends, which lost 3 bases and 3 bases, there was a span of 8 bases. Germline CDR1 DFQATT, CDR2 SNEGSKA (reference sequence). This CDR3 is 12 amino acids long. Negative isolation yielded CD4+ and CD8+ T cells, and FACS enriched TEMRA cells. The RNA input was roughly 0.45 to 1 ug, and it was reverse transcribed with random hexamers. TCR beta CDR3 was amplified by immunoSEQ covering 54 Vbeta and 13 Jbeta. In TCRdb, the immunoSEQ multiplex PCR reads were re-called with MiXCR into one record per CDR3 protein. Of some 99,000 distinct CDR3 sequences in the sample, 85% to 95% were seen once. With respect to this clonotype: Its target is unknown.

The chain uses TRBV20-1 and TRBJ1-1; maybe TRBD1 (6 bases). The TCR sequence derives from a human donor with Susac syndrome. Input material: CD4+ T cells from PBMCs. The CDR3 DNA follows: TGCAGTGCTAGTGGGGGGCACACTGAAGCTTTCTTT. It specifies CSASGGHTEAFF.